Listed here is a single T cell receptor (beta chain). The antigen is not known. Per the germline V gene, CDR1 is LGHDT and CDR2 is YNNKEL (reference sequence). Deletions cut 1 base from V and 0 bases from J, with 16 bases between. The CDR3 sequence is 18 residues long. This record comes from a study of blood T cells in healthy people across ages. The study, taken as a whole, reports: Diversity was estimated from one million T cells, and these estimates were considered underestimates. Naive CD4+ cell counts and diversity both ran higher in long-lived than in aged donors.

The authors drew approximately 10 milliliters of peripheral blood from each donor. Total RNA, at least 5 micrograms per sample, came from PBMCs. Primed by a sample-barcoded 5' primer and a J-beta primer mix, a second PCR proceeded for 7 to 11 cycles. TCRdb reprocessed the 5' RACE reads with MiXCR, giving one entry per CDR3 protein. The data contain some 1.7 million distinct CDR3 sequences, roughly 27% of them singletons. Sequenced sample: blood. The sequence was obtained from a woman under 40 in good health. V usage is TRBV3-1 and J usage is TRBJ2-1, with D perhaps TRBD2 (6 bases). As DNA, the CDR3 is TGTGCCAGCAGCCAAGGGTATGCACGGGGGAGCTCCTACAATGAGCAGTTCTTC. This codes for CASSQGYARGSSYNEQFF.